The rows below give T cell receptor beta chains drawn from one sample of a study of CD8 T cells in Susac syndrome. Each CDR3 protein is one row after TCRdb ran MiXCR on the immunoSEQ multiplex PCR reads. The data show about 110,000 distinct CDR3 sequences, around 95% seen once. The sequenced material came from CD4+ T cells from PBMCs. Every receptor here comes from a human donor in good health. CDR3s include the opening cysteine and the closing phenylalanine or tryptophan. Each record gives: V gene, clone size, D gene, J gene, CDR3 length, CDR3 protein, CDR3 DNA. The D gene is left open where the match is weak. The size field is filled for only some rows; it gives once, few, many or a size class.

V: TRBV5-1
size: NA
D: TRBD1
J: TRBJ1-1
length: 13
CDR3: CASRPTGGTEAFF
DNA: TGCGCCAGCAGGCCCACAGGGGGCACTGAAGCTTTCTTT

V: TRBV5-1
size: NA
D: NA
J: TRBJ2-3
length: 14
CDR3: CASSWSPSTDTQYF
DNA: TGCGCCAGCAGCTGGAGTCCTAGCACAGATACGCAGTATTTT

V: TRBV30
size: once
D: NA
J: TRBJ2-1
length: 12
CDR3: CAWSLGRDEQFF
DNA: TGTGCCTGGAGTTTAGGACGCGATGAGCAGTTCTTC

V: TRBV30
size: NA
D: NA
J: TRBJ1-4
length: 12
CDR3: CAWSAGEGKLFF
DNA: TGTGCCTGGAGTGCCGGCGAAGGAAAACTGTTTTTT

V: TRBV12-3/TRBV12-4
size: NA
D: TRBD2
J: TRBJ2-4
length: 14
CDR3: CASTAPSGGNIQYF
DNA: TGTGCCAGCACCGCCCCTAGCGGGGGAAACATTCAGTACTTC

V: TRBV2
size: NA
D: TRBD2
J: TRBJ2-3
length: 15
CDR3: CASSDTGGLPDTQYF
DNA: TGTGCCAGCAGTGATACGGGGGGGCTGCCAGATACGCAGTATTTT

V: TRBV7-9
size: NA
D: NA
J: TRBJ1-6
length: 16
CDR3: CASSSASFLSNSPLHF
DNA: TGTGCCAGCAGCTCCGCCTCATTTCTGTCTAATTCACCCCTCCACTTT

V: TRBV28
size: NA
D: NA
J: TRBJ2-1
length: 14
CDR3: CASSFGGTDNEQFF
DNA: TGTGCCAGCAGTTTTGGCGGGACTGACAATGAGCAGTTCTTC

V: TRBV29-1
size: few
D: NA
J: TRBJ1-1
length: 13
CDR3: CSVEGQMNTEAFF
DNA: TGCAGCGTTGAAGGTCAGATGAACACTGAAGCTTTCTTT

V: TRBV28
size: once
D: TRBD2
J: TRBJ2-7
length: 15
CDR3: CASSLVLAGGHEQYF
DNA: TGTGCCAGCAGTCTTGTGCTAGCGGGAGGCCACGAGCAGTACTTC

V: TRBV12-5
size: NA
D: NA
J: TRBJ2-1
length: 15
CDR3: CASGPDEAYYNEQFF
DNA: TGTGCTAGTGGCCCAGACGAGGCGTACTACAATGAGCAGTTCTTC

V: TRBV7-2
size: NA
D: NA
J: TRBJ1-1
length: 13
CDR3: CASSSRPQNEAFF
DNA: TGTGCCAGCAGCTCCAGACCCCAGAATGAAGCTTTCTTT

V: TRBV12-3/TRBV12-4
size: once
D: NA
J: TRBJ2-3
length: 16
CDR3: CASNAGEWASTDTQYF
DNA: TGTGCCAGCAACGCCGGCGAGTGGGCTAGCACAGATACGCAGTATTTT

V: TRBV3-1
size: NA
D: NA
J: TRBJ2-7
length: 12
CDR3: CASSQVGYEQYF
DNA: TGTGCCAGCAGCCAAGTGGGCTACGAGCAGTACTTC

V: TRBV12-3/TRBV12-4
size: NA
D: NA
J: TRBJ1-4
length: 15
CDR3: CASSSTPGTPLERVF
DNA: TGTGCCAGCAGTTCCACTCCCGGGACACCCCTAGAACGGGTTTTT

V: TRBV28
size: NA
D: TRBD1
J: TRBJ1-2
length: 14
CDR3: CASSPTGDRYGYTF
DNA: TGTGCCAGCAGTCCTACAGGGGATCGCTATGGCTACACCTTC

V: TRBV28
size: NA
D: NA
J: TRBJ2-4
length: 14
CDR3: CASSQPRGVNIQYF
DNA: TGTGCCAGCAGCCAGCCGAGGGGCGTAAACATTCAGTACTTC

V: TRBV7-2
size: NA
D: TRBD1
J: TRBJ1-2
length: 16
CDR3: CASSLMGQGALYGYTF
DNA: TGTGCCAGCAGCTTAATGGGACAGGGGGCGCTCTATGGCTACACCTTC

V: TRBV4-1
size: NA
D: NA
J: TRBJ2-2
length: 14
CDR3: CASSQPRGTGELFF
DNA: TGCGCCAGCAGCCAACCCAGGGGCACCGGGGAGCTGTTTTTT

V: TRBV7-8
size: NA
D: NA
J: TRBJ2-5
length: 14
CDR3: CASSLVPGRETQYF
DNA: TGTGCCAGCAGCTTAGTACCGGGGAGAGAGACCCAGTACTTC

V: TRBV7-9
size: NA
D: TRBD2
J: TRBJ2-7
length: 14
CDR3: CASSPSGTTNEQYF
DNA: TGTGCCAGCAGCCCGTCCGGGACTACCAACGAGCAGTACTTC

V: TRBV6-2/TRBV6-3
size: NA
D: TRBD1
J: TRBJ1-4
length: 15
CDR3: CASTGQLSTNEKLFF
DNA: TGTGCCAGCACGGGACAGCTCTCAACTAATGAAAAACTGTTTTTT

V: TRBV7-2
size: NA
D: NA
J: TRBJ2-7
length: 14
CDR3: CASSFITGSYEQYF
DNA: TGTGCCAGCAGCTTCATTACAGGGTCGTACGAGCAGTACTTC

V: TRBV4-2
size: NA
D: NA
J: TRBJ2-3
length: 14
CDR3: CASSPPTRTDTQYF
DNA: TGTGCCAGCAGCCCACCTACTAGGACAGATACGCAGTATTTT

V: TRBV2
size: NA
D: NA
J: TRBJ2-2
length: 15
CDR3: CASSEQGANTGELFF
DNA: TGTGCCAGCAGTGAACAGGGTGCGAACACCGGGGAGCTGTTTTTT

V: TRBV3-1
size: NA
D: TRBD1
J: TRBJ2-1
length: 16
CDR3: CASSPRRTGGHNEQFF
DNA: TGTGCCAGCAGCCCACGACGGACAGGGGGCCACAATGAGCAGTTCTTC

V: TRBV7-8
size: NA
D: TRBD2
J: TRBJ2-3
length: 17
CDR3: CASSTHGLAGGTDTQYF
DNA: TGTGCCAGCAGCACACACGGCCTAGCGGGAGGAACAGATACGCAGTATTTT

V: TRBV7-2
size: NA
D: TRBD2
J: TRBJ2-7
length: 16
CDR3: CASRAQPSGGAYEQYF
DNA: TGTGCCAGCAGGGCTCAACCTAGCGGGGGGGCATACGAGCAGTACTTC

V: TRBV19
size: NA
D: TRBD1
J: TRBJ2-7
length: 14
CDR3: CASSIGQGANEQYF
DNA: TGTGCCAGTAGTATCGGGCAGGGGGCTAACGAGCAGTACTTC

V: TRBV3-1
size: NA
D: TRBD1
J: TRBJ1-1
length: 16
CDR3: CASSATGVFGKSEAFF
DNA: TGTGCCAGCAGCGCGACAGGGGTTTTCGGTAAATCTGAAGCTTTCTTT

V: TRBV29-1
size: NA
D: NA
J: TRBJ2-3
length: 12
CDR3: CSVSDSTDTQYF
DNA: TGCAGCGTTTCTGACTCCACAGATACGCAGTATTTT

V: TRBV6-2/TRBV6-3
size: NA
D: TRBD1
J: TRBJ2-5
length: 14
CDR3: CASSSDRGQETQYF
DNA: TGTGCCAGCAGTTCGGACAGGGGACAAGAGACCCAGTACTTC

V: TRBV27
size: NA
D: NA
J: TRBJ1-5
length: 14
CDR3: CASSYGSGNQPQHF
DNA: TGTGCCAGCAGTTATGGCAGTGGCAATCAGCCCCAGCATTTT

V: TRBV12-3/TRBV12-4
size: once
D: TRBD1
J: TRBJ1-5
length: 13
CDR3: CASSSQSRGTQHF
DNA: TGTGCCAGCAGTTCCCAGAGCAGGGGGACCCAGCATTTT

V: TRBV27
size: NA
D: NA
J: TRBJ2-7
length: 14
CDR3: CASTALRGSYEQYF
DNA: TGTGCCAGCACAGCCCTCCGGGGCTCCTACGAGCAGTACTTC

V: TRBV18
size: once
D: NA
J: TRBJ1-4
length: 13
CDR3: CASSPNEGEKLFF
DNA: TGTGCCAGCTCCCCCAATGAGGGGGAAAAACTGTTTTTT

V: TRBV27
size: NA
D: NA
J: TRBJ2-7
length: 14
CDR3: CASSNAGGPKEQYF
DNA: TGTGCCAGCTCGAATGCAGGGGGGCCAAAGGAGCAGTACTTC

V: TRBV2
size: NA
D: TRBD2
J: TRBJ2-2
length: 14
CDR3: CASREREGTGELFF
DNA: TGTGCCAGCAGAGAGCGGGAGGGCACCGGGGAGCTGTTTTTT

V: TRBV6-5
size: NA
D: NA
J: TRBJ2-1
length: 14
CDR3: CASSYSTSYNEQFF
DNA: TGTGCCAGCAGTTACTCAACTAGCTACAATGAGCAGTTCTTC

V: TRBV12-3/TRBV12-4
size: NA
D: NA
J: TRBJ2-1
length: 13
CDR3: CASTGWRTGEQFF
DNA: TGTGCCAGCACCGGGTGGCGGACCGGAGAGCAGTTCTTC